This T cell receptor (beta chain) was sequenced for a study of blood T cell repertoires in COVID-19. Overall study context: Donors in the United States, Italy and Spain gave samples during acute or convalescent COVID-19.

The CDR3 has 13 residues. Unmatched junction bases numbered 6, after V lost 7 bases and J lost 6 bases. CDR1 is SNHLY, CDR2 FYNNEI, per germline. Sequenced by immunoSEQ multiplex PCR; TCRdb stores in-frame clones only, minus some. The sample has roughly 280,000 clones; 70% to 90% are singletons. This clone appeared a few times. Material: peripheral blood. The genes are TRBV2 and TRBJ1-1, with 9 bases aligning to TRBD1. The origin of this receptor is a woman aged 70-85 years with acute or convalescent COVID-19. Here the CDR3 DNA reads TGTGCCAGCAAGATGGGACAGGGCCCTGAAGCTTTCTTT. Encoded protein: CASKMGQGPEAFF.